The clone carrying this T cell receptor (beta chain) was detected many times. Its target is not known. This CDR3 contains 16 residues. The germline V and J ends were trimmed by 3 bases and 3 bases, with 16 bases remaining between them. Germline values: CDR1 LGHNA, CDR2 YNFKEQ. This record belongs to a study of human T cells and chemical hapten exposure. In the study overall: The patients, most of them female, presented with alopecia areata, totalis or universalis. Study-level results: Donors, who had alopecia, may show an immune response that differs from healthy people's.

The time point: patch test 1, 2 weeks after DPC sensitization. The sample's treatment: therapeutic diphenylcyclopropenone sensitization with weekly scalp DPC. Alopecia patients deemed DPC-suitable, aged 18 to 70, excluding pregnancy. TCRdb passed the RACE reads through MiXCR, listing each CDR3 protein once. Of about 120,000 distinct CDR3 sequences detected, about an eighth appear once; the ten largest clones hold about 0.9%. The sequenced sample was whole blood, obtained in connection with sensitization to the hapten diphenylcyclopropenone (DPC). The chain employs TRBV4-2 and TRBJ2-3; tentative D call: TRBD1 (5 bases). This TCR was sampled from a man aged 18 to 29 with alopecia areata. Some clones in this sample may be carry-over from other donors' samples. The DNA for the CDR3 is TGTGCCAGCAGCCAGGACACCCTCGGGTCGACAGATACGCAGTATTTT. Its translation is CASSQDTLGSTDTQYF.